The 7 T cell receptor beta chains below all came from one sample that was sequenced in a study of blood T cell repertoires in COVID-19. Produced via immunoSEQ multiplex PCR; TCRdb's table is partial and in-frame only. This sample carries about 160,000 clones, roughly 80% of them seen once, and the ten largest clones take about 6%. What was sequenced was PBMCs or T cells enriched from blood (not recorded which). The receptors were sampled from a woman between 40 and 55 years old with acute COVID-19.

The rearrangement joins TRBV5-1 to TRBJ2-7, with TRBD2 matching over 14 bases. The CDR3 totals 19 residues. Germline V gives CDR1 SGHRS, CDR2 YFSETQ. J lost 3 bases, V lost 2 bases, and 13 bases had no gene match. CDR3 in amino acids: CASSFGLAGGRRSNYEQYF. The CDR3 region has the DNA TGCGCCAGCAGCTTCGGACTAGCGGGAGGCCGAAGGTCCAACTACGAGCAGTACTTC.

The V call is TRBV19, the J call TRBJ1-2; the match to TRBD1 covers 9 bases. The germline gives CDR1 LNHDA, CDR2 SQIVND (reference sequence). The V and J ends lost 4 bases and 3 bases, in that order; junction bases with no gene match: 9. This CDR3 has 16 residues. CDR3 in amino acids: CASSTYSGTGYYGYTF. CDR3 DNA sequence: TGTGCCAGTAGTACCTACTCCGGGACAGGGTACTATGGCTACACCTTC.

V and J are TRBV30 and TRBJ2-1; 8 nucleotides match TRBD2. The V gene's germline CDR1 is GTSNPN and CDR2 SVGIG (reference sequence). This CDR3 contains 17 residues. The J segment lost 7 bases and the V segment lost 0 bases, leaving 14 bases of the junction unmatched. DNA of the CDR3: TGTGCCTGGAGTGTAGCTTCCAGCGGGAGTTATGCGAATGAGCAGTTCTTC. Amino acid sequence: CAWSVASSGSYANEQFF.

This rearrangement joins TRBV29-1 to TRBJ2-1; 12 bases align to TRBD2. The CDR3 runs 21 residues. Looked up from germline, CDR1 is SQVTM and CDR2 is ANQGSEA. V lost 2 bases to trimming and J lost 0 bases; unmatched junction nucleotides: 17. This CDR3 reads CSVEMGTVGLAGRSSYNEQFF. The CDR3 DNA reads as TGCAGCGTTGAAATGGGGACCGTGGGACTAGCGGGTCGGAGCTCCTACAATGAGCAGTTCTTC.

V is TRBV2 and J is TRBJ2-5; 7 positions match TRBD1. The V segment lost 5 bases and the J segment 3 bases; nucleotides outside the gene matches: 6. The CDR3 is 14 amino acids. Germline assignment: CDR1 SNHLY and CDR2 FYNNEI. The CDR3 here is CASSLGQRKETQYF. CDR3 nucleotides: TGTGCCAGCAGTCTGGGACAGAGGAAAGAGACCCAGTACTTC.

The V gene is TRBV5-8, the J gene TRBJ2-5; 11 bases agree with TRBD1. J lost 4 bases, V lost 5 bases, and 7 bases had no gene match. The CDR3 totals 15 residues. In germline, CDR1 is SGHTS, CDR2 YDEGEE. In DNA, the CDR3 is TGTGCCAGCAGTTTCGGACAGGGGGCGCGAGAGACCCAGTACTTC. Translated, it gives CASSFGQGARETQYF.

In this sample, this clone turned up once. The chain joins TRBV19 to TRBJ1-5; 8 nucleotides match TRBD1. J was trimmed by 4 bases and V by 4 bases; bases with no gene match: 6. The germline gives CDR1 LNHDA, CDR2 SQIVND (reference sequence). The CDR3 runs 15 residues. CDR3 DNA: TGTGCCAGTAGTACCCAGGACAGGGTTAATCAGCCCCAGCATTTT. It translates to CASSTQDRVNQPQHF.